The entry below describes one T cell receptor (beta chain). Antigen: not known. This sample was included in a study of T cell responses to AZD1222 COVID-19 vaccine. Study-level findings and limits: Clonal diversity was possibly underestimated; the donors were predominantly white British and more often female. Sampled repertoires all dated from after the peak T cell response.

The data were produced by immunoSEQ multiplex PCR, yet TCRdb's version contains in-frame clones alone and is incomplete. The table shows around 150,000 clones, with 90% occurring only once. V was pared by 6 bases and J by 9 bases, with 8 bases of the junction left unmatched. Germline loops: CDR1 LNHDA, CDR2 SQIVND (reference sequence). The CDR3 has 13 amino acids. J is TRBJ2-1 and V is TRBV19; 7 nucleotides align to TRBD1. The TCR originated in an adult who received the AZD1222 COVID-19 vaccine. This sample comprised peripheral blood, obtained 28 days after the second AZD1222 dose. CDR3 region: CASRATGSGEQFF. The CDR3, as DNA: TGTGCCAGTAGGGCGACAGGGTCCGGTGAGCAGTTCTTC.